This record covers a single T cell receptor beta chain. This clonotype came up many times. Its antigen is currently not known. No per-base quality is available; no much larger clone lies one base away. This sample was taken from a study of T cells after yellow fever vaccination (dated by TCRdb to 2018 to 2020). A note on the overall study: The SMART-Seq v4 Ultra Low Input RNA kit was used to prepare libraries from fractions with low cell numbers. Blood samples were taken at several timepoints before and after primary and secondary immunization, and bulk PBMC replicates and cell subsets were isolated. Two healthy male donors, one aged 18 to 29 and one aged 30 to 40 years, made up the cohort. To follow T-cell clones before and after both primary and booster YFV17D yellow fever vaccination, bulk TCR alpha and beta repertoires underwent longitudinal sequencing.

Measured from the cysteine to the phenylalanine, the CDR3 is 14 residues long. Kept here is only the CDR3 DNA, which spans 42 bases and is read in frame from base 1. CDR1 and CDR2 are read off the germline V gene (reference sequence) as DFQATT and SNEGSKA. At the junction V is shortened by 6 bases and J by 6 bases; bases outside the gene matches: 11. TCRdb records Illumina NovaSeq 6000 as the sequencer. Synthesis of TCR cDNA relied on 5'RACE template switching, a step that introduced a universal primer site along with unique molecular identifiers. Priming for cDNA synthesis came from both the TCR alpha and TCR beta constant segments. Library amplification involved two PCR steps, and the second step added sample barcodes and sequencing adapters. Libraries were sequenced on Illumina HiSeq 2500 (2x100 bp) or NovaSeq (2x150 bp). As for the original processing: Reads were demultiplexed and collapsed into UMI consensus sequences with MIGEC, and V(D)J alignment was performed with MiXCR. Vaccine-responding clonotypes were identified with edgeR using replicate PBMC samples, with FDR below 0.01 and a log2 fold change above 5 up to day 15 being required. CD4 or CD8 identity was assigned to each bulk clonotype according to whether the clonotype was present at higher abundance in the sequenced CD4 repertoire or the sequenced CD8 repertoire. TCRdb passed the public sequencing reads through fastp at Q25 and MiXCR, retaining productive beta sequences. Records with the same CDR3 protein are collapsed into one entry carrying the most frequent genes and DNA. TCRdb's processing, not the authors' own work, is the source of the V and J calls. The sample table holds just over 250,000 distinct CDR3 sequences, of which around 5.2% were seen once. Together, the top ten hold roughly 3.3% of the sample.

Read against the paper, the sample's treatment or condition label means: live attenuated yellow fever vaccine strain. A standard Ficoll-Paque protocol was used to isolate PBMCs from peripheral blood. Dynabeads CD4 and CD8 positive selection kits were used to isolate CD4 and CD8 T-cell fractions. TriZol was used to extract RNA from bulk PBMCs, CD4 and CD8 fractions, and dextramer-positive and dextramer-negative fractions. What the authors observed across the whole study: The secondary T-cell response was found to be weaker but faster than the primary response, with a peak reached on day 5 rather than on day 15. FACS-sorted repertoires could contain abundant contaminating clonotypes from the bulk population, so computational filtering was required. After the booster, most clones that had expanded after primary vaccination were detected again (approximately 95% of CD4 and 88% of CD8), suggesting broad maintenance of memory. A small fraction of clonotypes showed up in both the CD4 and CD8 compartments, probably as a result of convergent recombination. Because the study included only a couple of donors, the extent to which the findings can be generalized is limited.

This receptor was obtained from a man in his late teens or twenties who received the YFV17D yellow fever vaccine. This receptor chain uses TRBV20-1 and TRBJ2-3; 8 junctional bases match TRBD1. The starting material was CD4+ T cells sorted from PBMCs, obtained on the day of the yellow fever booster vaccination. The DNA sequence follows: TGCAGTGCCAGGAGGGCAGGGGGCAGGGATACGCAGTATTTT. Protein translation: CSARRAGGRDTQYF.